These 19 T cell receptor beta chains were sequenced from one sample in a study of blood T cell repertoires in COVID-19. Profiled with immunoSEQ multiplex PCR; TCRdb holds only in-frame clones, not every one. The data contain 30,000 to 40,000 clones, roughly 91% of them singletons. The sequenced sample was peripheral blood. The receptors were sampled from a man aged 65 to 79 with active COVID-19.

The chain recombines TRBV2 with TRBJ2-2; D perhaps matches TRBD1 (5 bases). The CDR3 length is 17 residues. Germline V gives CDR1 SNHLY, CDR2 FYNNEI. V was clipped by 1 base and J by 0 bases, with 12 bases between them. CDR3: CASSEVGGASNTGELFF. The CDR3 nucleotides read TGTGCCAGCAGTGAAGTAGGTGGGGCGTCGAACACCGGGGAGCTGTTTTTT. The full variable domain, its missing parts supplied by reference TRBV2 and TRBJ2-2, is EPEVTQTPSHQVTQMGQEVILRCVPISNHLYFYWYRQILGQKVEFLVSFYNNEISEKSEIFDDQFSVERPDGSNFTLKIRSTKLEDSAMYFCASSEVGGASNTGELFFGEGSRLTVL.

The V call is TRBV18, the J call TRBJ1-1; D is possibly TRBD1 (5 bases). Germline CDR1 is KGHSH and CDR2 is LQKENI. Trimming stripped 2 bases from V and 5 bases from J, with 6 bases between. This CDR3 contains 12 residues. CDR3 DNA sequence: TGTGCCAGCTCACCAAGACAGACTGAAGCTTTCTTT. It encodes CASSPRQTEAFF.

This chain links TRBV7-8 with TRBJ1-5, with 8 positions matching TRBD1. Germline-derived CDR1 and CDR2 are SGHVS and FQNEAQ. With 6 bases clipped from V and 2 bases from J, the junction kept 3 bases outside the gene matches. The CDR3 is 14 amino acids. CDR3 loop: CASSMTGGNQPQHF. CDR3 bases: TGTGCCAGCAGTATGACAGGGGGCAATCAGCCCCAGCATTTT. Looking up the rest from reference TRBV7-8 and TRBJ1-5 gives the full variable domain: GAGVSQSPRYKVAKRGQDVALRCDPISGHVSLFWYQQALGQGPEFLTYFQNEAQLDKSGLPSDRFFAERPEGSVSTLKIQRTQQEDSAVYLCASSMTGGNQPQHFGDGTRLSIL.

The V gene is TRBV24-1, the J gene TRBJ1-5; tentatively, D is TRBD1 (5 bases). Per germline, CDR1 KGHDR and CDR2 SFDVKD. V was cut by 5 bases and J by 4 bases, with 14 bases left in between. This CDR3 is 15 amino acids long. CDR3 sequence (DNA): TGTGCCACCAGTGCCTGGCAGGGATTAAATCAGCCCCAGCATTTT. It is translated as CATSAWQGLNQPQHF.

The chain uses TRBV7-9 and TRBJ2-1; 11 bases are a match to TRBD2. Germline V gives CDR1 SEHNR, CDR2 FQNEAQ (reference sequence). The CDR3 covers 15 residues. Trimming took 5 bases from V and 7 from J; bases not matched to a gene: 7. Here the CDR3 reads CASSPLAGGRNEQFF. DNA of the CDR3: TGTGCCAGCAGCCCCTTAGCGGGAGGGAGAAATGAGCAGTTCTTC.

The V call is TRBV19, the J call TRBJ2-3, with D possibly matching TRBD1 (6 bases). This CDR3 contains 15 residues. Germline V gives CDR1 LNHDA, CDR2 SQIVND (reference sequence). The V and J ends lost 3 bases and 2 bases respectively, with 12 bases between them. The CDR3 loop is CASSIRGRSTDTQYF. CDR3 DNA: TGTGCCAGTAGTATCAGGGGCAGATCCACAGATACGCAGTATTTT.

V gene TRBV9 combines with J gene TRBJ1-1; D is ambiguous. Trimming pared 0 bases from V and 0 bases from J, leaving 6 bases between. From germline, CDR1 is SGDLS and CDR2 YYNGEE. The CDR3 sequence is 14 residues long. The CDR3 region has the DNA TGTGCCAGCAGCGTAGAATCCATGAACACTGAAGCTTTCTTT. Translation: CASSVESMNTEAFF.

The V and J genes are TRBV9 and TRBJ2-2, with 15 bases identical to TRBD2. The CDR3 covers 15 residues. CDR1 is SGDLS, CDR2 YYNGEE, per germline. V shed 3 bases and J 7 bases; nucleotides not matched to a gene: 1. Here the CDR3 reads CASSGTSGRGGELFF. CDR3 DNA: TGTGCCAGCAGCGGGACTAGCGGGAGGGGCGGGGAGCTGTTTTTT.

J is TRBJ1-5 and V is TRBV7-2; tentative D call: TRBD1 (6 bases). The V end was cut by 1 base, the J end by 6 bases, with 10 bases between. CDR1 and CDR2 (germline): SGHTA, FQGNSA. The CDR3 is 14 residues long. This CDR3 reads CASSLVTGTQPQHF. The DNA of the CDR3 is TGTGCCAGCAGCTTAGTCACAGGGACTCAGCCCCAGCATTTT.

This rearrangement joins TRBV6-4 to TRBJ2-3; TRBD1 agrees at 7 bases. The J segment lost 1 base and the V segment lost 2 bases, leaving 0 bases of the junction unmatched. The germline V gene encodes CDR1 MRHNA and CDR2 SNTAGT. The CDR3 runs to 14 residues. The CDR3 protein is CASSDGTGTDTQYF. CDR3 in DNA: TGTGCCAGCAGTGACGGGACAGGCACAGATACGCAGTATTTT.

This clone came up a few times. The gene calls are TRBV2 and TRBJ1-6, with D possibly TRBD1 on 5 matching bases. The CDR3 contains 14 residues. The germline V gene encodes CDR1 SNHLY and CDR2 FYNNEI. V was clipped by 5 bases and J by 7 bases, with 12 bases between them. The CDR3 DNA reads as TGTGCCAGCAGTATTTACGGGGGAAATTCACCCCTCCACTTT. Amino acids: CASSIYGGNSPLHF.

This chain joins TRBV5-6 and TRBJ1-4; the match to TRBD1 covers 10 bases. This CDR3 contains 15 residues. Germline CDR1 reads SGHDT; CDR2 reads YYEEEE. The trim removed 6 bases at V and 8 bases at J, leaving 10 bases unmatched. CDR3 in amino acids: CASTFGGTGDEKLFF. CDR3 DNA: TGTGCCAGCACCTTCGGCGGGACAGGGGACGAAAAACTGTTTTTT.

The chain links TRBV7-2 to TRBJ2-7, with D possibly being TRBD2 (6 bases). The CDR3 consists of 14 residues. The germline CDR1 and CDR2 sequences are SGHTA and FQGNSA. With 1 base removed from V and 2 bases from J, the gap between germline ends came to 9 bases. CDR3 nucleotides: TGTGCCAGCAGCTTAGTGCGGGACCCCTACGAGCAGTACTTC. Residues: CASSLVRDPYEQYF.

The chain links TRBV28 to TRBJ2-3; D uncertain. The CDR3 extends over 12 amino acids. Trimming took off 8 bases at V and 4 bases at J, with 10 bases between the two ends. CDR1 is MDHEN and CDR2 is SYDVKM in the germline V gene. Written as DNA, the CDR3 is TGTGCCAGCGGTGGAGTCCCAGATACGCAGTATTTT. Protein product: CASGGVPDTQYF.

The chain recombines TRBV19 with TRBJ2-7; 9 nucleotides match TRBD1. Germline CDR1 and CDR2: LNHDA and SQIVND (reference sequence). Germline trimming cut 6 bases from V and 6 bases from J; bases unmatched to any gene: 6. The CDR3 length is 13 residues. CDR3 region: CASSEGTGTEQYF. The CDR3 coding sequence is TGTGCCAGTAGCGAGGGGACAGGGACCGAGCAGTACTTC.

CDR3: CASSLISRETQYF. For the CDR3, the DNA is TGTGCCAGCAGTTTAATTAGCCGCGAGACCCAGTACTTC. The chain uses TRBV27 and TRBJ2-5; no clear D. Germline values: CDR1 MNHEY, CDR2 SMNVEV (reference sequence). V dropped 2 bases and J dropped 5 bases, with 9 bases sitting between them. CDR3 length equals 13 residues.

V gene TRBV7-9 combines with J gene TRBJ1-4; 10 bases are a match to TRBD1. V was pared by 5 bases and J by 8 bases, with 5 bases of the junction left unmatched. The CDR3 is 14 amino acids. In germline, CDR1 is SEHNR, CDR2 FQNEAQ (reference sequence). In nucleotides, the CDR3 is TGTGCCAGCAGCCCTAAGGGACAGGGGGAAAAACTGTTTTTT. Translating it yields CASSPKGQGEKLFF.

V gene TRBV28 combines with J gene TRBJ1-4, with D maybe TRBD1 (5 bases). The CDR3 totals 16 residues. Deletions cut 3 bases from V and 0 bases from J, with 11 bases between. Germline assignment: CDR1 MDHEN and CDR2 SYDVKM. The chain's CDR3 is CASSFGKGPTNEKLFF. The CDR3 bases are TGTGCCAGCAGTTTTGGGAAGGGGCCAACTAATGAAAAACTGTTTTTT.

The chain uses TRBV19 and TRBJ2-7; D not certain. The length of the CDR3 is 14 residues. V lost 5 bases and J lost 1, with 12 bases in between. CDR1 LNHDA and CDR2 SQIVND come from the germline V gene (reference sequence). This CDR3 is CASSRTLRSYEQYF. CDR3 coding DNA: TGTGCCAGTAGTCGCACCTTACGGTCCTACGAGCAGTACTTC.